The table lists the clone carrying this T cell receptor (beta chain) with a few counts. The antigen remains unidentified. Alongside a J-beta primer mix, a sample-barcoded 5' primer served in a second PCR lasting about 7 to 11 cycles. TCRdb redid the calling of the 5' RACE reads with MiXCR, one entry per CDR3 protein. The repertoire holds about 1.5 million distinct CDR3 sequences, with around 42% as singletons. Trimming cost V 0 bases and J 2 bases; bases outside gene matches: 6. CDR3 size: 16 residues. The germline V gene has CDR1 SGHRS and CDR2 YFSETQ. The data were taken from a study of blood T cells in healthy people across ages. Findings of the study overall: The study found TCR beta diversity correlated strongly with naive T cell percentage.

The donors, all healthy, were Caucasians living in Russia, aged roughly 6 to 100. The clonotype was recovered from a woman younger than 35 in good health. The chain employs TRBV5-1 and TRBJ1-2; 8 bases are a match to TRBD1. Sequencing was done on a sample of blood. The CDR3, as DNA: TGCGCCAGCAGCTTGGGAACAGGGGGGATAAACTATGGCTACACCTTC. Its protein is CASSLGTGGINYGYTF.